One T cell receptor (beta chain) is described in this entry. The sample originates from a study of blood T cell repertoires in COVID-19. At the level of the study: From T cells, B-cell-depleted T cells, or PBMCs came the material, which was cDNA or gDNA.

Original processing methods: Reference gene primer amplification gave estimated nucleated cell counts. Sequenced by immunoSEQ multiplex PCR; TCRdb stores in-frame clones only, minus some. V, J and clone size are those of that table, while D and trimming were read from the DNA. The sample carries a few hundred thousand clones, about 90% recorded once. This CDR3 is 14 amino acids long. Germline CDR1 is SGHNT and CDR2 is YYREEE (reference sequence). The germline V and J ends were trimmed by 0 bases and 5 bases, with 11 bases remaining between them. V gene TRBV5-4 combines with J gene TRBJ2-5; D gene uncertain. The sequenced sample consisted of peripheral blood. This sequence originates from a man between 18 and 35 years old with active or convalescent COVID-19. As DNA, the CDR3 is TGTGCCAGCAGCTTGGGTCAACTCGGGGAGACCCAGTACTTC. Its protein product is CASSLGQLGETQYF.